This TCR beta chain was documented in a study of blood T cell repertoires in COVID-19. Study overall: COVID-19 samples collected from the United States, Italy and Spain covered acute and convalescent phases. T cells, B-cell-depleted T cells, or PBMCs provided the cDNA or gDNA that served as material.

Original data processing: Reference gene primer amplification yielded estimated nucleated cell counts. Clones were read by immunoSEQ multiplex PCR, and TCRdb kept only the in-frame ones, dropping some. Clonal size and the V and J genes are those of that table, whereas D and trimming came from the DNA. The table has roughly 240,000 clones, approximately 85% seen once. Cohort allocation depended upon clinical history that participants reported. Only one count was recorded for this clone. Trimming stripped 3 bases from V and 7 bases from J, with 10 bases between. This CDR3 spans 14 amino acids. From germline, CDR1 is LGHDT and CDR2 YNNKEL (reference sequence).

Sequencing was done on a sample of PBMCs or T cells enriched from blood (not recorded which). V and J are TRBV3-1 (or the pseudogene TRBV3-2) and TRBJ1-6; D is unclear. This TCR was sampled from a woman aged 50 to 60 with acute COVID-19. CDR3 DNA: TGTGCCAGCAGCCATTTCTCGGGGAATTCACCCCTCCACTTT. It encodes CASSHFSGNSPLHF.